Listed below are T cell receptor beta chains from one sample, sequenced in a study of CD8 T cells in Susac syndrome. TCRdb ran MiXCR on the immunoSEQ multiplex PCR reads and lists one entry per CDR3 protein. Found here are about 240,000 distinct CDR3 sequences, 95% to 97% of them singletons; the top ten hold 0.1%. The sequenced material came from CD4+ T cells from PBMCs. Source of these receptors: a human donor with Susac syndrome. Each CDR3 is given with its conserved first and last residue. A D gene is named only where the DNA matches it firmly. Clone size is not always given. Where it is, it says once, few, many or a class for expanded clones.

v_gene	d_gene	abundance	j_gene	CDR3aa	CDR3nt
TRBV5-6	.	once	TRBJ2-1	CASSFRVGELTNEQFF	TGTGCCAGCAGCTTCCGAGTGGGGGAGCTAACCAATGAGCAGTTCTTC
TRBV18	.	.	TRBJ1-1	CASSLNPWYTEAFF	TGTGCCAGCTCACTAAATCCGTGGTACACTGAAGCTTTCTTT
TRBV5-4	.	.	TRBJ2-7	CASSLRNWGNEQYF	TGTGCCAGCAGCTTGAGGAATTGGGGGAACGAGCAGTACTTC
TRBV29-1	.	.	TRBJ2-7	CSVETNKIEQYF	TGCAGCGTAGAAACGAATAAGATCGAGCAGTACTTC
TRBV20-1	.	.	TRBJ2-7	CSASWDSYEQYF	TGCAGTGCCTCATGGGATAGCTACGAGCAGTACTTC
TRBV20-1	TRBD2	.	TRBJ2-3	CSAARLAGSTDTQYF	TGCAGTGCTGCACGACTAGCGGGATCGACAGATACGCAGTATTTT
TRBV30	.	.	TRBJ1-4	CAWSVATDRLFF	TGTGCCTGGAGTGTGGCGACAGATCGACTGTTTTTT
TRBV29-1	.	.	TRBJ1-1	CSVDAGKNTEAFF	TGCAGCGTTGACGCAGGGAAGAACACTGAAGCTTTCTTT
TRBV30	.	.	TRBJ2-5	CAWDRGAGETQYF	TGTGCCTGGGACCGGGGGGCGGGGGAGACCCAGTACTTC
TRBV6-5	.	.	TRBJ2-5	CASSYGPTRRETQYF	TGTGCCAGCAGTTACGGGCCGACCCGCAGAGAGACCCAGTACTTC
TRBV29-1	.	.	TRBJ2-7	CSVEDPADEQYF	TGCAGCGTTGAAGACCCAGCGGACGAGCAGTACTTC
TRBV15	.	.	TRBJ2-1	CATSIISGNLNNEQFF	TGTGCCACCAGCATAATCTCAGGGAACCTGAACAATGAGCAGTTCTTC
TRBV20-1	.	.	TRBJ2-3	CSARLGGLADTQYF	TGCAGTGCTAGACTAGGAGGCTTGGCAGATACGCAGTATTTT
TRBV7-9	TRBD2	.	TRBJ2-1	CASSRTSGAYNEQFF	TGTGCCAGCAGCAGAACTAGCGGGGCCTACAATGAGCAGTTCTTC
TRBV20-1	TRBD1	.	TRBJ1-2	CSVQGGYRSNYGYTF	TGCAGTGTTCAGGGGGGTTACCGTTCAAACTATGGCTACACCTTC
TRBV30	.	.	TRBJ2-3	CAWSVISGEGTQYF	TGTGCCTGGAGTGTAATCTCAGGGGAGGGTACGCAGTATTTT
TRBV4-1	.	.	TRBJ2-6	CASRDWVRSGANVLTF	TGCGCCAGCAGAGATTGGGTGCGCTCTGGGGCCAACGTCCTGACTTTC
TRBV12-3/TRBV12-4	.	.	TRBJ2-7	CASSLEEAYEQYF	TGTGCCAGCAGTTTGGAGGAGGCCTACGAGCAGTACTTC
TRBV18	.	.	TRBJ2-3	CASSPRVLDTQYF	TGTGCCAGCTCACCACGGGTCTTGGATACGCAGTATTTT
TRBV11-2	.	.	TRBJ2-5	CASSLGQAQETQYF	TGTGCCAGCAGCTTGGGGCAGGCCCAAGAGACCCAGTACTTC
TRBV5-1	TRBD1	.	TRBJ2-2	CASSSVQGATWELFF	TGCGCCAGCAGCTCGGTGCAGGGGGCGACCTGGGAGCTGTTTTTT
TRBV4-1	.	.	TRBJ2-2	CASSHQPRPLSQYTGELFF	TGCGCCAGCAGCCATCAACCCCGGCCTCTAAGCCAATACACCGGGGAGCTGTTTTTT
TRBV28	TRBD2	.	TRBJ2-5	CASTTLAGNQETQYF	TGTGCCAGCACTACGCTAGCGGGGAACCAAGAGACCCAGTACTTC
TRBV28	.	few	TRBJ2-1	CASSLSVGNEQFF	TGTGCCAGCAGTTTATCGGTAGGGAATGAGCAGTTCTTC
TRBV6-5	.	.	TRBJ1-2	CASRRTENFNYGYTF	TGTGCCAGCAGACGGACAGAGAACTTTAACTATGGCTACACCTTC
TRBV6-1	.	.	TRBJ2-1	CASTPSGQGHNEQFF	TGTGCCAGTACACCTAGTGGGCAGGGGCACAATGAGCAGTTCTTC